This TCR beta chain was documented in a study of shared clonotypes between healthy human individuals. Study outcomes and limitations: When compared with the clonotypes that were shared by all four sorted-subset donors, the non-shared clonotypes turned out to have lower generation probabilities. At large depth, rarefaction still showed sorted-subset sequencing to be incomplete. Generally, estimated richness proved larger in naive subsets than it did in memory subsets.

This clone has just one count. Its antigen is still unknown. Naive CD8 cells comprised CD45RO-negative, CCR7-positively selected cells, excluding terminally differentiated effector memory CD45RA+ cells. The donors were all Caucasian adults (living in Nashville, Tennessee). This CDR3 contains 15 residues. The germline gives CDR1 SEHNR, CDR2 FQNEAQ (reference sequence). V lost 5 bases and J lost 3; bases outside the gene matches: 8. Generated by immunoSEQ multiplex PCR, the TCRdb table keeps only in-frame clones and is missing some. Counted here are about 2 million clones, less than 95% occurring once; the ten biggest clones make up around 1.1%.

The TCR originated in a man younger than 35 in good health. The rearrangement links TRBV7-9 to TRBJ2-7, with 9 nucleotides matching TRBD1. The material sequenced was naive CD8+ T cells sorted from blood. The DNA for the CDR3 is TGTGCCAGCAGCCTAACGGGACAGGGTTTCTACGAGCAGTACTTC. Amino acids: CASSLTGQGFYEQYF.